This TCR beta chain is drawn from a study of shared clonotypes between healthy human individuals. Study-level information: The cohort comprised a couple of women and a few men. Their ages spanned 18 to 49 years.

Sequencing was performed with immunoSEQ multiplex PCR; in TCRdb, only in-frame clones are kept and a portion is missing. Of about 590,000 clones listed, about 95% were seen once; the top ten hold 0.09% to 0.13%. Naivety among CD8 cells was defined by CD45RO negativity and positive CCR7 selection, thereby excluding terminally differentiated effector memory CD45RA+ cells. CDR3 length: 16 residues. Germline V gives CDR1 MNHEY, CDR2 SVGAGI. The junction had 11 bases not matched to a gene; V was cut back by 2 bases and J by 7 bases. Concerning this clone: The antigen remains undetermined.

General study findings and limits: Generation probability values for non-shared clonotypes were lower than those for clonotypes shared by all four donors. In general, naive subsets displayed greater estimated richness than memory subsets did. In a handful of donors, approximately 5% of naive CD4 clonotypes appeared in common.

The specimen was naive CD8+ T cells sorted from blood. The chain has TRBV6-5 and TRBJ2-1, with 7 bases fitting TRBD2. This TCR came from a woman aged 25 to 39 in good health. The CDR3 here is CASSYGAQRDLNEQFF. The CDR3 DNA sequence: TGTGCCAGCAGTTACGGTGCCCAGCGGGATTTGAATGAGCAGTTCTTC.